This T cell receptor (beta chain) appears in the sequencing data of a study of Ad26.COV2.S vaccination and SARS-CoV-2 variants. V lost 6 bases, J lost 10 bases, and 26 bases lay in between. The CDR3 length is 16 residues. This clone was counted a single time. Produced via immunoSEQ multiplex PCR; TCRdb's table is partial and in-frame only. The sample has hundreds of thousands of clones; 70% to 90% are singletons. Treatment specified: about 20 received Ad26.COV2.S at low or high dose, single or two shots; roughly 5 received placebo; per-sample allocation not given. On day 63 after the first injection, vaccine and placebo recipients gave samples.

The origin of this receptor is a person between 18 and 60 years old who received the Ad26.COV2.S COVID-19 vaccine or a placebo. The rearrangement uses TRBV5-3 and TRBJ2-1; D is perhaps TRBD2 (6 bases). TRBV5-3 is an ORF, with its function uncertain. Sample: peripheral blood, taken in a trial of Ad26.COV2.S vaccine versus placebo. The CDR3 bases are TGTGCCAGAAAGGGGCTTACGATACGGACTGGAGGGGAGCAGTTCTTC. It specifies CARKGLTIRTGGEQFF.